What follows are 21 T cell receptor beta chains derived from one specimen sequenced in a study of blood T cell repertoires in COVID-19. Sequencing used immunoSEQ multiplex PCR; TCRdb keeps in-frame clones, though not all of them. The sample contains 250,000 to 300,000 clones, around 90% of which appear only once. Sequencing used peripheral blood. The receptors shown here come from a woman aged 30 to 39 with acute or convalescent COVID-19.

The rearrangement links TRBV20-1 to TRBJ1-2, with TRBD1 matching 9 bases. Trimming took 4 bases from V and 13 from J; bases not matched to a gene: 4. The CDR3 length is 10 residues. CDR1 is DFQATT, CDR2 SNEGSKA, per germline (reference sequence). CDR3 DNA: TGCAGTGCTATCCGGGACAGGGCCACCTTC. Translation: CSAIRDRATF.

The V gene is TRBV6-2 or TRBV6-3, the J gene TRBJ2-1, with D possibly being TRBD2 (7 bases). In germline, CDR1 is MNHEY, CDR2 SVGEGT. Deletions cut 5 bases from V and 1 base from J, with 15 bases between. This CDR3 region has 16 residues. CDR3 DNA: TGTGCCAGCAGTCCGAGGGGGGGCGGTTCCTACAATGAGCAGTTCTTC. It is translated as CASSPRGGGSYNEQFF.

V and J are TRBV3-1 (or the pseudogene TRBV3-2) and TRBJ2-2, with D possibly TRBD2 on 6 matching bases. This CDR3 has 20 residues. Germline values: CDR1 LGHDT, CDR2 YNNKEL (reference sequence). Trimming shortened V by 0 bases and J by 2 bases, and 22 bases separated the two germline ends. CDR3 coding DNA: TGTGCCAGCAGCCAAGAACTTTGGCTAGCGACACTAAAAAACACCGGGGAGCTGTTTTTT. Translating it yields CASSQELWLATLKNTGELFF.

The chain is built from TRBV27 and TRBJ2-3; weak D call: TRBD1 (6 bases). This CDR3 region has 18 residues. Germline V gene lookup returns CDR1 MNHEY and CDR2 SMNVEV (reference sequence). V was trimmed by 3 bases and J by 2 bases, leaving 21 bases between them. The CDR3: CASSFRQVPNVITDTQYF. The DNA for the CDR3 is TGTGCCAGCAGTTTCAGACAGGTACCAAACGTAATCACAGATACGCAGTATTTT.

The chain joins TRBV29-1 to TRBJ1-5; 8 nucleotides align to TRBD1. V dropped 6 bases and J dropped 4; count of bases not matched to a gene: 8. The CDR3 has 14 residues. Per the germline V gene, CDR1 is SQVTM and CDR2 is ANQGSEA. The CDR3 sequence is CSVRGQGWNQPQHF. CDR3 sequence (DNA): TGCAGCGTACGAGGACAGGGTTGGAATCAGCCCCAGCATTTT.

The rearrangement uses TRBV24-1 and TRBJ2-2; the D is unclear. Germline values: CDR1 KGHDR, CDR2 SFDVKD. Between the trimmed V and J ends, which lost 4 bases and 2 bases, there was a span of 4 bases. CDR3 length: 13 amino acids. The CDR3 here is CATSDTNTGELFF. In DNA form, the CDR3 reads TGTGCCACCAGTGACACAAACACCGGGGAGCTGTTTTTT.

The gene calls are TRBV6-2 or TRBV6-3 and TRBJ2-3, with 13 bases lining up with TRBD2. The J segment lost 2 bases and the V segment lost 1 base, leaving 6 bases of the junction unmatched. The CDR3 is made up of 18 amino acids. Germline V CDR1 and CDR2: MNHEY, SVGEGT. The CDR3 is CASSYLGLAGDFTDTQYF. DNA for the CDR3: TGTGCCAGCAGTTACTTAGGACTAGCGGGAGATTTCACAGATACGCAGTATTTT.

This chain joins TRBV24-1 and TRBJ1-2; the match to TRBD1 covers 10 bases. The CDR3 extends over 16 amino acids. The germline CDR1 and CDR2 sequences are KGHDR and SFDVKD. V was clipped by 9 bases and J by 3 bases; unmatched bases: 12. The CDR3 region is CATQIRYGQGDYGYTF. The CDR3 nucleotides read TGTGCCACCCAGATACGATACGGACAGGGGGACTATGGCTACACCTTC.

CDR3 residues: CAWTRTSHGANVLTF. The CDR3, as DNA: TGTGCCTGGACTCGCACTAGCCATGGGGCCAACGTCCTGACTTTC. This chain connects TRBV30 to TRBJ2-6; a possible D gene is TRBD2 (6 bases). Deletions cut 4 bases from V and 3 bases from J, with 13 bases between. The CDR3 is 15 residues long. Germline V gene lookup returns CDR1 GTSNPN and CDR2 SVGIG (reference sequence).

This sequence joins TRBV24-1 and TRBJ1-2, with 9 bases fitting TRBD1. The CDR3 extends over 18 amino acids. Germline CDR1 KGHDR, CDR2 SFDVKD. V shed 4 bases, J shed 0 bases, and the junction held 11 bases outside the gene matches. The CDR3 is CATSDSGQGPATNYGYTF. DNA of the CDR3: TGTGCCACCAGTGACTCAGGACAGGGGCCTGCCACTAACTATGGCTACACCTTC.

The chain combines TRBV24-1 with TRBJ2-3; the match to TRBD2 covers 13 bases. The CDR3 loop spans 16 amino acids. V was clipped by 4 bases and J by 5 bases; unmatched bases: 5. Germline V gene sequence: CDR1 KGHDR, CDR2 SFDVKD. CDR3: CATSDPRTSGGDTQYF. In DNA, the CDR3 is TGTGCCACCAGTGACCCTCGGACTAGCGGGGGAGATACGCAGTATTTT.

The rearrangement joins TRBV28 to TRBJ1-5; D is uncertain. This CDR3 is built from 18 residues. V was trimmed by 2 bases and J by 3 bases, leaving 20 bases between them. Germline CDR1 reads MDHEN; CDR2 reads SYDVKM. This chain's CDR3 is CASSLVTGGPVINQPQHF. The CDR3 bases are TGTGCCAGCAGTTTAGTAACGGGAGGACCGGTCATCAATCAGCCCCAGCATTTT.

The V call is TRBV6-5, the J call TRBJ1-3; 9 bases fit TRBD1. J gave up 3 bases and V 1 base, and 4 bases lay outside the gene matches. The length of the CDR3 is 16 residues. From germline, CDR1 is MNHEY and CDR2 SVGAGI. The CDR3 bases are TGTGCCAGCAGTTACTTAACAGGGGGCATTGGAAACACCATATATTTT. This encodes CASSYLTGGIGNTIYF.

This clone was seen only once. V usage is TRBV10-1 and J usage is TRBJ2-1, with 11 bases that match TRBD2. The V and J ends lost 8 bases and 7 bases, in that order; junction bases with no gene match: 4. Germline lookup yields CDR1 WNHNN and CDR2 SYGVQD (reference sequence). The CDR3 has 13 amino acids. In DNA, the CDR3 is TGCGCCAGCGGGGGACTAGCGGTGAATGAGCAGTTCTTC. Protein: CASGGLAVNEQFF.

This chain connects TRBV6-2 or TRBV6-3 to TRBJ2-3; perhaps TRBD1 as D (5 bases). The germline V and J ends were trimmed by 6 bases and 6 bases, with 19 bases remaining between them. Per the germline V gene, CDR1 is MNHEY and CDR2 is SVGEGT. The CDR3 is 15 amino acids. The CDR3 here is CASSYSAQGGDTQYF. The CDR3 DNA is TGTGCCAGCAGCTATTCCGCCCAGGGCGGCGATACGCAGTATTTT.

The rearrangement uses TRBV7-6 and TRBJ1-2, with 8 bases lining up with TRBD1. Per the germline V gene, CDR1 is SGHVS and CDR2 is FNYEAQ. The junction had 5 bases not matched to a gene; V was cut back by 5 bases and J by 0 bases. The CDR3 has 15 residues. In nucleotides, the CDR3 is TGTGCCAGCAGCCCTGGGACAGGAACTAACTATGGCTACACCTTC. Its protein is CASSPGTGTNYGYTF.

The chain carries TRBV6-2 or TRBV6-3 and TRBJ2-2, with 8 bases identical to TRBD1. Per the germline V gene, CDR1 is MNHEY and CDR2 is SVGEGT. After removal of 6 bases from V and 0 bases from J, the junction contained 12 bases not matched to a gene. The CDR3 extends over 18 amino acids. The CDR3 DNA reads TGTGCCAGCAGCGTTCCCTCGGGACAGGCTGCGAACACCGGGGAGCTGTTTTTT. Its translation is CASSVPSGQAANTGELFF.

A single count supports this clone. The chain joins TRBV5-4 to TRBJ2-1; 12 bases are shared with TRBD2. The CDR3 is made up of 16 amino acids. Germline V gene lookup returns CDR1 SGHNT and CDR2 YYREEE (reference sequence). Germline trimming cut 1 base from V and 9 bases from J; bases unmatched to any gene: 8. CDR3 loop: CASSLSRLAGVSEQFF. The CDR3 coding sequence is TGTGCCAGCAGCTTGTCCCGACTAGCGGGAGTCTCTGAGCAGTTCTTC.

V is TRBV7-2 and J is TRBJ2-1, with 14 bases aligning to TRBD2. With 1 base clipped from V and 8 bases from J, the junction kept 4 bases outside the gene matches. This CDR3 has 16 residues. Germline-derived CDR1 and CDR2 are SGHTA and FQGNSA. CDR3 region: CASSLVGTSGSDEQFF. The CDR3 DNA is TGTGCCAGCAGCTTAGTCGGGACTAGCGGGAGCGATGAGCAGTTCTTC.

The V and J genes are TRBV27 and TRBJ2-5; a weak D match, TRBD2 (5 bases). Germline V gene sequence: CDR1 MNHEY, CDR2 SMNVEV (reference sequence). V dropped 0 bases and J dropped 5 bases, with 19 bases sitting between them. This CDR3 is 17 amino acids long. CDR3 nucleotide sequence: TGTGCCAGCAGTTTATCCCCTAGCCCCCTAAAGAGGGAGACCCAGTACTTC. This sequence encodes CASSLSPSPLKRETQYF.

The chain carries TRBV29-1 and TRBJ2-1, with TRBD2 matching 13 bases. CDR3 size: 18 residues. Unmatched junction bases numbered 19, after V lost 6 bases and J lost 8 bases. Germline CDR1 is SQVTM and CDR2 is ANQGSEA. The CDR3 region has the DNA TGCAGCGTGAGCCGCCGGGACAGAGGACTAGCGGGAGCTGATGAGCAGTTCTTC. It specifies CSVSRRDRGLAGADEQFF.